The sequence of this T cell receptor beta chain was determined in a study of Tregs in tolerant kidney transplant recipients. The nonmyeloablative bone marrow transplants came from related graft donors, with transient mixed chimerism. Study-level results: Some patients' samples used different primers over time, so nucleotide sequences weren't comparable. Findings come from small patient numbers and require larger validation. Activated donor B cell expansion appeared to reveal the most relevant donor-specific TCRbeta repertoire. Donor-specific Treg expansion exceeded global Treg expansion in tolerant patients, suggesting antigen drive.

Data came from immunoSEQ multiplex PCR; TCRdb stores just in-frame clones and leaves some out. This sample yields tens of thousands of clones, of which roughly 91% are seen a single time; roughly 1.6% belongs to the top ten. The germline gives CDR1 KGHSH, CDR2 LQKENI. The V and J ends lost 0 bases and 3 bases, in that order; junction bases with no gene match: 6. This CDR3 region has 17 residues. Comments on this clone: The antigen is unknown.

Source: CD4+ T cells from blood (PBMCs), taken 24 months after the transplant. The TCR was taken from a human patient who received a combined kidney and bone marrow transplant. Some T cells may be transferred from the graft donor. The chain is built from TRBV18 and TRBJ2-1; 9 nucleotides match TRBD2. CDR3 coding DNA: TGTGCCAGCTCACCACCTGGACTAGCGCTACTCTACAATGAGCAGTTCTTC. It codes for CASSPPGLALLYNEQFF.